A selection of T cell receptor beta chains follows, all from one sample in a study of blood T cells in healthy people across ages. A single record per CDR3 protein comes from TCRdb applying MiXCR to the 5' RACE reads. This table has around 1.7 million distinct CDR3 sequences, approximately 30% appearing once. Specimen: blood. The receptors stem from a woman aged 25 to 39 in good health. Each CDR3 is given with its conserved first and last residue. D genes are given only for firm matches. Not all rows give a size; the values are once, few, many and, for expanded clones, a class.

NA,TRBJ2-1,many,TRBV5-1,TGTGCCAGCAGTTTAGGAGCGGGCTCCTACAATGAGCAGTTCTTC,CASSLGAGSYNEQFF
TRBD2,TRBJ2-7,once,TRBV5-1,TGCGCCGGTAGATTGTCTAGCGGGACCCTTGGGGACGAGCAGTACTTC,CAGRLSSGTLGDEQYF
NA,TRBJ1-2,NA,TRBV29-1,TGCAGCGCCGGAAGCCCCGGGAAAGGCTACACCTTC,CSAGSPGKGYTF
TRBD1,TRBJ2-5,NA,TRBV29-1,TGCAGCGTTGACCAAGGGGGCGCCGGGACCCAGTACTTC,CSVDQGGAGTQYF
NA,TRBJ2-1,NA,TRBV28,TGTGCCAGCACTCGGGGAGGCGGTTACAATGAGCAGTTCTTC,CASTRGGGYNEQFF
NA,TRBJ1-1,few,TRBV20-1,TGCAGTGCTAGAGACCTGACAGGTACTGAAGCTTTCTTT,CSARDLTGTEAFF
TRBD1,TRBJ2-5,NA,TRBV30,TGTGCCTGGAGTTCACAGGGGAGAAATGAGCAGTACTTC,CAWSSQGRNEQYF
NA,TRBJ1-3,NA,TRBV28,TGTGCCAGCAGCTCTGGGGACACCATATATTTT,CASSSGDTIYF
TRBD2,TRBJ2-3,many,TRBV6-6,TGTGCCAGCAGCAGGACTAGCGGGGGGGGTTCAGCAGATACGCAGTATTTT,CASSRTSGGGSADTQYF
TRBD2,TRBJ2-2,NA,TRBV7-2,TGTGCCAGCAGCTCCAGCGGGAGGGCCTACACCGGGGAGCTGTTTTTT,CASSSSGRAYTGELFF
NA,TRBJ2-1,NA,TRBV9,TGTGCCTGCAGTGATCCCCGAGGCGGGCAGCCCCAATACAATGAGCAGTTCTTC,CACSDPRGGQPQYNEQFF
NA,TRBJ1-1,NA,TRBV29-1,TGCAGCGCCCCCCCGGGACACTTGAACACTGAAGCTTTCTTT,CSAPPGHLNTEAFF
NA,TRBJ2-3,NA,TRBV12-3/TRBV12-4,TGTGCCAGCAGTTTCTCGCGCGATCAGGATACGCAGTATTTT,CASSFSRDQDTQYF
NA,TRBJ2-5,NA,TRBV5-1,TGCGCCAGCAGCTACGGGACGTCGGGGGTAGAGACCCAGTACTTC,CASSYGTSGVETQYF
NA,TRBJ2-6,few,TRBV6-5,TGTGTCAGCAGTTACTCTGACAGCTTCTCTGGGGCCAACGTCCTGACTTTC,CVSSYSDSFSGANVLTF
NA,TRBJ1-1,few,TRBV7-2,TGTGCCAGCAGCCCCAATTTAATGAACACTGAAGCTTTCTTT,CASSPNLMNTEAFF
NA,TRBJ1-1,few,TRBV5-1,TGCGCCAGCAGCTTGGACACCCCGGGGACTGAAGCTTTCTTT,CASSLDTPGTEAFF